The T cell receptor (beta chain) under discussion was sequenced for a study of tumor and adjacent non-tumor tissue in lung cancer. Study-wide results and limits: Higher tumor TCR diversity was associated with shorter survival.

To note about this clonotype: Its antigen is as yet unknown. Given a much more abundant clone one base away, this may be a read error.

Per germline, CDR1 SGHDT and CDR2 YYEEEE. The CDR3 is 12 residues long. TCRbeta libraries were built with three rounds of nested PCR, modified from ARM-PCR. TCRdb itself ran the multiplex PCR reads through MiXCR, one entry per CDR3 protein. The sample consists of over 40,000 distinct CDR3 sequences, roughly 60% of them appearing once. The template was RNA from unsorted bulk tissue. Distant lung tissue was collected more than 3 cm away from the tumor edge. The sequence derives from a woman aged 40 to 55 with non-small cell lung cancer. This chain uses TRBV5-6 with TRBJ1-2; possible D gene TRBD1, 6 bases. Sample: distant non-tumor lung tissue. CDR3 loop: CVSSFGRGGYTF. CDR3 sequence (DNA): TGTGTCAGCAGCTTCGGCAGGGGTGGCTACACCTTC.